This TCR beta chain was retrieved from a study of graft-versus-host responses after intestinal transplantation. Regarding the study as a whole: There was an association between peak levels of circulating GvH clones and early post-transplant HvG declines.

This CDR3 contains 15 residues. CDR1 and CDR2 from the germline V gene are SGHNT and YENEEA. Unmatched junction bases numbered 3, after V lost 5 bases and J lost 1 base. Some clones are missing from TCRdb's copy, which holds only in-frame ones; the method was immunoSEQ multiplex PCR. The sample lists about 99,000 clones, about 90% seen once, with over 0.8% in the top ten. Concerning this clone itself: The target antigen is unknown.

The chain links TRBV11-3 to TRBJ2-3, with 10 bases aligning to TRBD1. The clonotype originates from a human donor who received an intestinal transplant. Here the sequenced sample was unstimulated CD4+ T cells sorted from spleen or lymph node cells, taken before intestinal transplant. The CDR3 protein is CASSPGTGGTDTQYF. The CDR3 DNA is TGTGCCAGCAGCCCCGGGACAGGGGGCACAGATACGCAGTATTTT.